The source of this T cell receptor (beta chain) is a study of cytomegalovirus exposure and HLA in healthy donors. Study outcomes and limitations: Cytomegalovirus association was listed for about 170 TCR beta chains. Prior analysis indicated that the majority of TCR beta V segments exhibited productivity approximately 87% or approximately 30% of the time.

For this clone: The antigen is not known.

The donors comprised healthy bone marrow donors. The primer mix had 60 Vbeta and 13 Jbeta primers. Profiling relied on immunoSEQ multiplex PCR, and the TCRdb table lists in-frame clones only, not all of them. The sample contains approximately 120,000 clones, more than 70% of which appear only once. V lost 3 bases, J lost 9 bases, and 9 bases stayed unmatched. This CDR3 has 16 amino acids. CDR1 is SGHDN, CDR2 FVKESK, per germline. Sequencing was done on a sample of PBMCs. The sequence was obtained from a young man in good health and CMV-seronegative. The genes are TRBV14 and TRBJ1-6; 9 bases line up with TRBD1. The CDR3: CASSQHTGGSRSPLHF. In DNA, the CDR3 is TGTGCCAGCAGCCAGCACACAGGGGGCTCTCGTTCACCCCTCCACTTT.